Listed below are T cell receptor beta chains from one sample, sequenced in a study of technical replicates of blood from a handful of donors. Data came from immunoSEQ multiplex PCR; TCRdb stores just in-frame clones and leaves some out. Of tens of thousands of clones listed, roughly 92% were seen once; the top ten hold approximately 0.25%. The sequencing input was T cells isolated from PBMCs. The receptor source for this set is a human donor in good health. Each CDR3 is given with its conserved first and last residue. The order of the fields is V gene, D gene, clone size, J gene, CDR3 protein, CDR3 DNA. D genes are given only for firm matches. Clone size appears in some rows only: once, few, many, or a class for an expanded clone.

V: TRBV27; D: TRBD1; size: .; J: TRBJ1-4; CDR3: CASSLGQANEKLFF; DNA: TGTGCCAGCAGTTTGGGACAGGCTAATGAAAAACTGTTTTTT
V: TRBV4-2; D: TRBD2; size: .; J: TRBJ2-7; CDR3: CASSQILAGVGYEQYF; DNA: TGTGCCAGCAGCCAGATCCTAGCGGGAGTTGGGTACGAGCAGTACTTC
V: TRBV6-5; D: TRBD2; size: .; J: TRBJ2-1; CDR3: CASSTSASYNEQFF; DNA: TGTGCCAGCTCGACTAGCGCATCCTACAATGAGCAGTTCTTC
V: TRBV27; D: TRBD1; size: .; J: TRBJ1-4; CDR3: CASRPRQGTNEKLFF; DNA: TGTGCCAGCAGACCCCGACAGGGCACTAATGAAAAACTGTTTTTT
V: TRBV30; D: .; size: .; J: TRBJ1-3; CDR3: CAWSVQGGGNTIYF; DNA: TGTGCCTGGAGTGTTCAGGGTGGTGGAAACACCATATATTTT
V: TRBV6-1; D: .; size: .; J: TRBJ1-1; CDR3: CASTFRTAPNPAFF; DNA: TGTGCCAGCACCTTTAGGACAGCCCCAAATCCAGCTTTCTTT
V: TRBV2; D: .; size: .; J: TRBJ1-5; CDR3: CASSPDSGYSNQPQHF; DNA: TGTGCCAGCAGTCCAGATAGCGGATATAGCAATCAGCCCCAGCATTTT
V: TRBV6-4; D: .; size: .; J: TRBJ2-2; CDR3: CASSVTVTGELFF; DNA: TGTGCCAGCAGTGTCACGGTAACCGGGGAGCTGTTTTTT
V: TRBV2; D: .; size: .; J: TRBJ1-5; CDR3: CASSGGYAGHQPQHF; DNA: TGTGCCAGCAGTGGAGGATACGCAGGGCATCAGCCCCAGCATTTT
V: TRBV15; D: TRBD1; size: .; J: TRBJ2-5; CDR3: CATRPGGLETQYF; DNA: TGTGCCACCCGTCCAGGGGGCTTAGAGACCCAGTACTTC
V: TRBV9; D: .; size: .; J: TRBJ1-2; CDR3: CASSPGGGLGGYTF; DNA: TGTGCCAGCAGCCCCGGGGGGGGTCTTGGCGGCTACACCTTC
V: TRBV6-5; D: .; size: .; J: TRBJ2-7; CDR3: CAAGVTEQYF; DNA: TGTGCCGCGGGTGTGACGGAGCAGTACTTC
V: TRBV5-1; D: TRBD1; size: .; J: TRBJ1-1; CDR3: CASSSPGQGVKAEAFF; DNA: TGCGCCAGCAGCTCCCCAGGACAGGGCGTGAAGGCTGAAGCTTTCTTT
V: TRBV13; D: .; size: .; J: TRBJ2-5; CDR3: CASSLGTSNQETQYF; DNA: TGTGCCAGCAGCTTAGGGACTAGTAACCAAGAGACCCAGTACTTC
V: TRBV2; D: .; size: .; J: TRBJ2-3; CDR3: CASFSGHHTDTQYF; DNA: TGTGCCAGCTTTTCAGGACACCACACAGATACGCAGTATTTT
V: TRBV7-8; D: .; size: .; J: TRBJ2-1; CDR3: CASSSYSGQLIYNEQFF; DNA: TGTGCCAGCAGCTCATATTCAGGACAGCTAATTTACAATGAGCAGTTCTTC
V: TRBV19; D: .; size: .; J: TRBJ1-1; CDR3: CASSLLNTEAFF; DNA: TGTGCCAGTAGTCTACTGAACACTGAAGCTTTCTTT
V: TRBV5-4; D: .; size: .; J: TRBJ2-7; CDR3: CASSKSVSGLSYEQYF; DNA: TGTGCCAGCAGTAAATCGGTAAGCGGGCTCTCCTACGAGCAGTACTTC
V: TRBV11-2; D: .; size: .; J: TRBJ1-3; CDR3: CASSLWTGNTIYF; DNA: TGTGCCAGCAGCTTATGGACAGGAAACACCATATATTTT
V: TRBV18; D: .; size: .; J: TRBJ2-7; CDR3: CASSPRTASRFYEQYF; DNA: TGTGCCAGCTCACCACGAACGGCCTCGAGGTTCTACGAGCAGTACTTC
V: TRBV29-1; D: .; size: .; J: TRBJ1-2; CDR3: CSVDRADYGYTF; DNA: TGCAGCGTTGACAGGGCGGACTATGGCTACACCTTC
V: TRBV5-4; D: .; size: once; J: TRBJ2-7; CDR3: CASSAGSPYEQYF; DNA: TGTGCCAGCAGCGCCGGGAGCCCCTACGAGCAGTACTTC
V: TRBV28; D: TRBD1; size: .; J: TRBJ1-5; CDR3: CASSPGGDNQPQHF; DNA: TGTGCCAGCAGTCCAGGGGGTGATAATCAGCCCCAGCATTTT
V: TRBV30; D: .; size: .; J: TRBJ1-5; CDR3: CAWSGVGPQHF; DNA: TGTGCCTGGAGCGGAGTCGGGCCCCAGCATTTT
V: TRBV7-3; D: .; size: .; J: TRBJ1-2; CDR3: CASSIGGNDYGYTF; DNA: TGTGCCAGCAGTATCGGAGGGAATGACTATGGCTACACCTTC
V: TRBV28; D: .; size: .; J: TRBJ2-7; CDR3: CASSLRRGISYEQYF; DNA: TGTGCCAGCAGTTTACGCAGGGGAATCTCCTACGAGCAGTACTTC
V: TRBV11-3; D: TRBD1; size: once; J: TRBJ2-1; CDR3: CASSQDRNNEQFF; DNA: TGTGCCAGCAGCCAGGACAGGAACAATGAGCAGTTCTTC
V: TRBV6-1; D: TRBD1; size: .; J: TRBJ2-7; CDR3: CASRLPGGWHEQYF; DNA: TGTGCCAGCAGGTTGCCAGGGGGTTGGCACGAGCAGTACTTC
V: TRBV7-6; D: TRBD1; size: .; J: TRBJ1-1; CDR3: CASSRDRGLSEAFF; DNA: TGTGCCAGCAGCCGCGACAGGGGGCTTTCAGAAGCTTTCTTT
V: TRBV5-1; D: .; size: once; J: TRBJ2-4; CDR3: CASSLPERDIQYF; DNA: TGCGCCAGCAGCTTGCCGGAGAGAGACATTCAGTACTTC
V: TRBV5-8; D: .; size: .; J: TRBJ2-7; CDR3: CASSLERTSYEQYF; DNA: TGTGCCAGCAGCTTGGAAAGAACGAGCTACGAGCAGTACTTC
V: TRBV5-8; D: TRBD1; size: .; J: TRBJ1-2; CDR3: CASSTGTAGGDGYTF; DNA: TGTGCCAGCAGCACCGGGACAGCGGGGGGAGATGGCTACACCTTC
V: TRBV25-1; D: TRBD2; size: .; J: TRBJ2-1; CDR3: CASRPAGATYNEQFF; DNA: TGTGCCAGCAGGCCAGCGGGAGCGACCTACAATGAGCAGTTCTTC
V: TRBV6-5; D: .; size: once; J: TRBJ1-1; CDR3: CATLSPGTEAFF; DNA: TGTGCCACGCTCTCACCGGGCACTGAAGCTTTCTTT
V: TRBV7-2; D: TRBD2; size: .; J: TRBJ2-4; CDR3: CASSLGPLAGVNIQYF; DNA: TGTGCCAGCAGCTTAGGGCCTCTAGCGGGGGTTAACATTCAGTACTTC
V: TRBV27; D: TRBD1; size: .; J: TRBJ2-2; CDR3: CASITAGQGTLVGELFF; DNA: TGTGCCAGCATAACGGCGGGACAGGGGACGCTAGTCGGGGAGCTGTTTTTT
V: TRBV5-6; D: TRBD1; size: .; J: TRBJ2-6; CDR3: CASSRRQGRWVLTF; DNA: TGTGCCAGCAGCCGACGACAGGGTAGGTGGGTCCTGACTTTC
V: TRBV5-1; D: .; size: .; J: TRBJ2-1; CDR3: CASSMTSIVHNEQFF; DNA: TGCGCCAGCAGCATGACTAGTATAGTCCACAATGAGCAGTTCTTC
V: TRBV28; D: TRBD2; size: once; J: TRBJ2-3; CDR3: CASLPRGLAGGRDTQYF; DNA: TGTGCCAGCTTACCCAGGGGGCTAGCGGGAGGTAGGGATACGCAGTATTTT
V: TRBV30; D: .; size: once; J: TRBJ2-3; CDR3: CAWSEAALADTQYF; DNA: TGTGCCTGGAGTGAAGCGGCGCTGGCAGATACGCAGTATTTT
V: TRBV10-1; D: .; size: .; J: TRBJ2-5; CDR3: CASSPGLRQETQYF; DNA: TGCGCCAGCAGCCCTGGACTAAGACAAGAGACCCAGTACTTC